The 23 T cell receptor beta chains given below trace back to one sample, sequenced in a study of immune characterization of retroperitoneal liposarcoma. Using its own MiXCR run on the PCR reads, TCRdb lists one record per CDR3 protein. The profile shows 9,900 or so distinct CDR3 sequences, under 35% of them singletons. Sequencing was done on a sample of tumor tissue. These receptors all come from a male donor with retroperitoneal liposarcoma.

This clonotype was seen a handful of times. This chain joins TRBV27 and TRBJ2-5; 7 nucleotides align to TRBD1. The last part of the DNA fits TRBJ2-7 better; the J call may be wrong. Germline values: CDR1 MNHEY, CDR2 SMNVEV (reference sequence). The CDR3 loop spans 17 amino acids. The CDR3 here is CASSLSERPGGSYEQYF. The CDR3 DNA sequence: TGTGCCAGCAGTTTATCTGAGCGTCCAGGGGGATCCTACGAGCAGTACTTC.

This clonotype was observed once. With a much larger clone just one base away, this may be a read error. The chain's CDR3 is CANSPGPMNTEAFF. CDR3 nucleotides: TGTGCCAACAGCCCCGGACCCATGAACACTGAAGCTTTCTTT. The chain uses TRBV7-2 and TRBJ1-1; unclear D gene. The V gene's germline CDR1 is SGHTA and CDR2 FQGNSA. CDR3 size: 14 residues.

The chain uses TRBV6-1 and TRBJ1-1; D ambiguous. This CDR3 contains 12 residues. V was trimmed by 6 bases and J by 1 base, leaving 6 bases between them. Germline loops: CDR1 MNHNS, CDR2 SASEGT. The CDR3 loop is CASRHSNTEAFF. For the CDR3, the DNA is TGTGCCAGCAGACACTCGAACACTGAAGCTTTCTTT.

At least ten counts were recorded for this clonotype. The chain couples TRBV6-6 to TRBJ2-7; D not resolved. This CDR3 spans 13 amino acids. Germline V CDR1 and CDR2: MNHNY, SVGAGI (reference sequence). Trimming removed 2 bases from V and 3 bases from J, with 8 bases in between. The CDR3 spells CASSYKGLYEQYF. The CDR3 nucleotides are TGTGCCAGCAGTTACAAGGGCCTCTACGAGCAGTACTTC.

The chain is built from TRBV27 and TRBJ2-1; D perhaps matches TRBD1 (6 bases). The CDR3 is 10 residues long. Germline loops: CDR1 MNHEY, CDR2 SMNVEV (reference sequence). Trimming took off 5 bases at V and 13 bases at J, with 9 bases between the two ends. CDR3 nucleotide sequence: TGTGCCAGCAGTGGACAGACCCAGTTCTTC. It is translated as CASSGQTQFF.

This clonotype was seen at least ten times. The chain joins TRBV6-1 to TRBJ2-1, with D tentatively TRBD2 (5 bases). Germline CDR1 and CDR2: MNHNS and SASEGT. The CDR3 is 13 residues long. The CDR3 DNA sequence: TGTGCTTCCGCCGAGGGCAGCTCCTACGAGCAGTTCTTC. Its protein product is CASAEGSSYEQFF.

This clonotype was recorded many times. The rearrangement links TRBV6-1 to TRBJ1-1; possibly TRBD1 for D (6 bases). Between the trimmed V and J ends, which lost 6 bases and 3 bases, there was a span of 11 bases. CDR1 and CDR2 (germline): MNHNS, SASEGT. This CDR3 contains 13 residues. The CDR3 nucleotides read TGTGCCAGCAGGGGAGGACAGTACACTGAAGCTTTCTTT. Its protein is CASRGGQYTEAFF.

Only a few counts were recorded for this clonotype. This rearrangement joins TRBV11-2 to TRBJ2-1; 9 bases are a match to TRBD2. Germline V gives CDR1 SGHAT, CDR2 FQNNGV. The V gene end was trimmed by 1 base and the J gene end by 4 bases; junction bases not matched to a gene: 5. There are 16 residues in the CDR3. CDR3 sequence (DNA): TGTGCCAGCAGCTTAGGTCTAGCGGGATTTTACAATGAGCAGTTCTTC. It codes for CASSLGLAGFYNEQFF. The entire variable domain, with the rest obtained from reference TRBV11-2 and TRBJ2-1, is as follows: EAGVAQSPRYKIIEKRQSVAFWCNPISGHATLYWYQQILGQGPKLLIQFQNNGVVDDSQLPKDRFSAERLKGVDSTLKIQPAKLEDSAVYLCASSLGLAGFYNEQFFGPGTRLTVL.

The CDR3 region has the DNA TGTGCCAGCAGTGAAACCAGGGCGGAGACCCAGTTCTTC. Translation: CASSETRAETQFF. This chain links TRBV6-1 with TRBJ2-1, with a tentative D call TRBD1 (5 bases). Germline V gives CDR1 MNHNS, CDR2 SASEGT. With 2 bases removed from V and 13 bases from J, the gap between germline ends came to 15 bases. CDR3 size: 13 residues.

The gene calls are TRBV5-3 and TRBJ2-2; tentatively, D is TRBD1 or TRBD2 (5 bases each). TRBV5-3 is an ORF, and what it does is uncertain. The length of the CDR3 is 15 residues. The ends were cut back, 8 bases at V and 4 bases at J, with 18 bases in the middle. The CDR3, as DNA: TGTGCCAGTGGATTCGCCGAGGGGCTCACCGGGGAGCTGTTTTTT. As protein: CASGFAEGLTGELFF.

This clonotype was seen repeatedly, ten times or more. The rearrangement uses TRBV12-3 or TRBV12-4 and TRBJ2-5; D is perhaps TRBD1 (7 bases). Near its end, the DNA agrees better with TRBJ2-7, so the J call may be wrong. The CDR3 length is 14 residues. The CDR3 DNA is TGTGCCAGCAGTTTGCAGGGGGGATACTACGAGCAGTACTTC. Amino acids: CASSLQGGYYEQYF.

This chain connects TRBV6-5 to TRBJ1-2; possibly TRBD1 for D (6 bases). Germline assignment: CDR1 MNHEY and CDR2 SVGAGI. V was trimmed by 10 bases and J by 3 bases, leaving 18 bases between them. The CDR3 contains 14 residues. In nucleotides, the CDR3 is TGTGCCATCCTTGACGGGGGCGCCTACTATGGCTACACCTTC. It specifies CAILDGGAYYGYTF.

CDR3 residues: CASSPPSGRARNEQYF. CDR3 sequence (DNA): TGTGCCAGCAGCCCTCCTAGCGGGAGGGCCAGAAATGAGCAGTACTTC. The rearrangement uses TRBV11-3 and TRBJ2-5, with TRBD2 identical over 12 bases. The V segment lost 5 bases and the J segment 11 bases; nucleotides outside the gene matches: 15. Germline CDR1 and CDR2: SGHNT and YENEEA. The CDR3 extends over 16 amino acids.

This clonotype is categorized as large. The rearrangement joins TRBV7-2 to TRBJ2-5; 11 bases agree with TRBD2. The CDR3 length is 17 residues. Germline V lookup: CDR1 SGHTA, CDR2 FQGNSA. The V gene end was trimmed by 5 bases and the J gene end by 4 bases; junction bases not matched to a gene: 12. CDR3 bases: TGTGCCAGCAGCGACGTAGCGGGAGGGCTTCAAGGAGAGACCCAGTACTTC. Encoded protein: CASSDVAGGLQGETQYF.

Note on this clonotype: The conserved closing phenylalanine or tryptophan is absent in this CDR3, likely reflecting a read error. The DNA is left out, because the CDR3 cannot be placed on it with certainty; the CDR3 is given as TCRdb lists it. The V gene is TRBV7-2, the J gene TRBJ2-1; TRBD2, the table's D call, was not compared with the DNA. Germline V gene lookup returns CDR1 SGHTA and CDR2 FQGNSA. Ends included, the CDR3 has 17 residues. CDR3: CASSLVGASGRGNEQFA.

By sample share, this clonotype is medium-sized. The chain is built from TRBV7-7 and TRBJ1-6; tentatively, D is TRBD1 (5 bases). V lost 6 bases and J 7 bases, leaving 10 bases between the germline ends. The germline CDR1 and CDR2 sequences are SSHAT and FNYEAQ (reference sequence). This CDR3 is built from 13 residues. The CDR3 is CASRPPGNSPLHF. CDR3 coding DNA: TGTGCCAGCAGGCCACCAGGGAATTCACCCCTCCACTTT.

The chain couples TRBV7-8 to TRBJ2-1; D is possibly TRBD1 (6 bases). V lost 5 bases and J 10 bases, leaving 18 bases between the germline ends. CDR1 and CDR2 from the germline V gene are SGHVS and FQNEAQ. This CDR3 region has 14 residues. The chain's CDR3 is CASSPGDKHYEQFF. In nucleotides, the CDR3 is TGTGCCAGCAGCCCAGGGGACAAGCACTACGAGCAGTTCTTC.

The chain recombines TRBV6-1 with TRBJ1-1; the D is unclear. The CDR3 is 15 residues long. V lost 5 bases to trimming and J lost 2 bases, with 15 bases between them. Germline V CDR1 and CDR2: MNHNS, SASEGT. The CDR3 sequence: CASSLQLLGNTEAFF. The CDR3 nucleotides read TGTGCCAGCAGTTTACAATTACTCGGTAACACTGAAGCTTTCTTT.

This clonotype came up a few times. V and J are TRBV7-9 and TRBJ2-1, with a possible D match to TRBD1 (6 bases). The DNA end is a closer match to TRBJ2-7, so the J assignment may be wrong. The length of the CDR3 is 12 residues. Germline CDR1 is SEHNR and CDR2 is FQNEAQ (reference sequence). In DNA form, the CDR3 reads TGTGCCAGCAGCACACCAGGGGATGAGCAGTACTTC. Translation gives CASSTPGDEQYF.

This clonotype has only one observation. The missing conserved phenylalanine or tryptophan at the end of this CDR3 makes a read error likely. It is unclear where the CDR3 begins or ends on the DNA, so no DNA is shown, and the CDR3 is as TCRdb lists it. V gene TRBV7-4 combines with J gene TRBJ2-3; the tabulated D call, TRBD1, remains unverified against the DNA. The germline V gene has CDR1 SGHVT and CDR2 SQSDAQ. The CDR3 spans 13 residues, counting both ends. CDR3 sequence: CASSTLSYNEQYC.

The J gene is TRBJ2-5, the V gene TRBV6-1, with 8 bases aligning to TRBD1. CDR3 size: 14 residues. V was clipped by 6 bases and J by 11 bases; unmatched bases: 14. Germline CDR1 MNHNS, CDR2 SASEGT. CDR3 residues: CASRPGTGRDEQYF. The CDR3 DNA follows: TGTGCCAGCAGACCAGGGACAGGTCGGGATGAGCAGTACTTC.

This clonotype was detected only a few times. The genes are TRBV27 and TRBJ2-3; the match to TRBD2 covers 14 bases. The V gene end was trimmed by 6 bases and the J gene end by 6 bases; junction bases not matched to a gene: 8. The germline V gene encodes CDR1 MNHEY and CDR2 SMNVEV (reference sequence). This CDR3 has 16 residues. In DNA form, the CDR3 reads TGTGCCAGCAGCCGACTAGCGGGAGGGCCTGCTGATACGCAGTATTTT. As protein: CASSRLAGGPADTQYF.

The table lists this clonotype with a few counts. The genes are TRBV11-1 and TRBJ2-5, with 9 positions matching TRBD1. This CDR3 region has 15 residues. J lost 4 bases, V lost 4 bases, and 7 bases had no gene match. CDR1 and CDR2 from the germline V gene are SGHAT and FQDESV (reference sequence). The CDR3 nucleotides read TGTGCCAGCAGCTACTTTGCGACAGGGGGAGAGACCCAGTACTTC. It codes for CASSYFATGGETQYF.